This TCR beta chain originates from a study of T cell responses to AZD1222 COVID-19 vaccine (dated by TCRdb to the early 2020s). For the wider study: TCR sequencing covered 230 or so trial participants: 200 to 220 given two doses of AZD1222 and about 26 given two doses of MenACWY control vaccine. Trial participants were enrolled by age into 18-55, 56-69 and 70-plus year subgroups, with around 140, 26 and 57 TCR-sequenced participants respectively. The investigation overall reported the following: The 56-69-year group was small, and its depth increase did not reach significance, likely because of low power. After two AZD1222 doses, spike-specific TCR breadth and depth were significantly higher than at day 0 and than in MenACWY recipients. Reportedly, close to half of the unique spike-specific TCRs recognized epitopes lying outside the regions that are mutated in the B.1.351 and B.1.1.7 variants. Vaccine-associated CD4 TCRs spanned the whole spike protein, with dominant responses in regions 160-218 and 743-854. Most participants were white British and females outnumbered males, and the authors suggested that clonal diversity may have been underestimated. Conclusions about previously exposed vaccinees were limited because only six or seven AZD1222 recipients were SARS-CoV-2 seropositive at baseline. No day 14 peak-response samples were available, so repertoires were characterized only after the peak T cell response.

The CDR3 spans 15 residues, from the cysteine through the phenylalanine. The entry retains the CDR3 DNA only, 45 bases that are in frame from base 1. V loses 1 base at its end and J loses 0 bases; junction bases beyond the gene matches: 3. CDR1 LGHDT and CDR2 YNNKEL are derived from the germline V gene (reference sequence). Interpreted using the paper, the time point label stands for: baseline before first vaccination. In the paper's terms, the treatment or condition label means: meningococcal conjugate vaccine given as trial control. Vaccinee samples came from UK trials COV001 and COV002, including a single-blind randomized controlled phase 2/3 trial of AZD1222 (ChAdOx1 nCoV-19) in healthy adults. For TCRbeta chain sequencing, PBMC samples from trial participants were taken at day 0 and at day 28 after the second dose. Only one count was recorded for this clone. The clone's antigen remains unknown. One base away there is no much larger clone; base qualities are not given.

The CDR3 regions of human TCRbeta chains were analyzed by immunosequencing. The authors' analysis ran thus. Repertoire TCRs were matched against a reference library of SARS-CoV-2-specific TCRs generated with the MIRA antigen-specificity platform. Breadth meant the fraction of unique TCRs that were SARS-CoV-2-associated, whereas depth meant the fraction of total T cells that were SARS-CoV-2-associated. Using the MIRA data, every spike-specific TCR was mapped to the spike region that the TCR reacted to and assigned to either a CD4 or a CD8 class. Log10-transformed breadth and depth values were compared by one-way ANOVA with Sidak's multiple comparisons tests. The clones in this table, taken by TCRdb from immuneACCESS, are in-frame only. Not every clone is retained; where verified, under half of the shortfall comes from an unresolved V gene, and the cause of the rest is unknown. The V and J calls and clone size were taken over from that table, and D and trimming were inferred from the DNA. Within this sample are 150,000 to 200,000 clones, with under 95% of them counted one time only. The ten largest account for 4.4% of the sample.

The V and J genes are TRBV3-1 (or the pseudogene TRBV3-2) and TRBJ2-7, and 7 junction bases match TRBD1. The source was peripheral blood, collected on day 0 of MenACWY control vaccination. The clonotype originates from an adult in good health. The nucleotide sequence is TGTGCCAGCAGCCAAGGACCAGGGGGCTCCTACGAGCAGTACTTC. Protein translation: CASSQGPGGSYEQYF.